One and the same sample provided the 9 T cell receptor beta chains below, sequenced in a study of post-analysis software for immune sequencing data. Overall study results and limits: The five TRBV segments detected at higher frequency in patients than in controls included TRBV5-6, TRBV5-1 and TRBV20-1.

Each TCR beta cDNA library carried unique molecular identifiers. TCRdb passed the PCR reads through MiXCR, listing each CDR3 protein once. The sample has about 460,000 distinct CDR3 sequences, approximately 46% seen once. Antigens of these TCRs are unknown. Sequencing was performed on blood. These receptors came from a girl aged 5 to 17 with multiple sclerosis.

This clonotype was counted between two and nine times. This chain links TRBV9 with TRBJ2-7, with D perhaps given as TRBD1 or TRBD2 (5 bases each). Germline CDR1 and CDR2: SGDLS and YYNGEE. The CDR3 is 16 residues long. Trimming cost V 1 base and J 0 bases, with 14 bases left between them. The chain's CDR3 is CASSVMGTGSSYEQYF. As DNA, the CDR3 is TGTGCCAGCAGCGTAATGGGGACGGGGAGCTCCTACGAGCAGTACTTC.

V gene TRBV20-1 combines with J gene TRBJ2-3; 7 nucleotides agree with TRBD2. The CDR3 spans 12 residues. Trimming at V came to 4 bases and at J to 6 bases, leaving 4 bases not matched to a gene. Germline V gene sequence: CDR1 DFQATT, CDR2 SNEGSKA (reference sequence). For the CDR3, the DNA is TGCAGTGCTACAACTAGCGTGGATACGCAGTATTTT. This gives the protein CSATTSVDTQYF.

This clonotype appeared a few times. The gene calls are TRBV7-9 and TRBJ1-5; no clear D. The CDR3 contains 15 residues. Trimming left V 1 base short and J 0 bases short, with 7 bases between. From germline, CDR1 is SEHNR and CDR2 FQNEAQ (reference sequence). CDR3 sequence reads: CASSLGENSNQPQHF. DNA for the CDR3: TGTGCCAGCAGCTTAGGAGAAAATAGCAATCAGCCCCAGCATTTT.

This clonotype was picked up a small number of times. The chain uses TRBV12-3 or TRBV12-4 and TRBJ1-5; 9 bases match TRBD1. This CDR3 contains 14 residues. V was clipped by 5 bases and J by 9 bases; unmatched bases: 8. The CDR3 reads CASSQDRGAGPQHF. CDR3 coding DNA: TGTGCCAGCAGTCAGGACAGGGGAGCGGGGCCCCAGCATTTT.

This clonotype was detected only once. V usage is TRBV11-2 and J usage is TRBJ2-2, with no clear D. The V end lost 5 bases, the J end lost 11 bases, and 6 bases lay between the germline ends. CDR1 is SGHAT, CDR2 FQNNGV, per germline. This CDR3 is built from 10 residues. The CDR3 reads CASSVRELFF. CDR3 sequence (DNA): TGTGCCAGCAGCGTCCGAGAGCTGTTTTTT. Complete variable domain (other parts from reference TRBV11-2 and TRBJ2-2): EAGVAQSPRYKIIEKRQSVAFWCNPISGHATLYWYQQILGQGPKLLIQFQNNGVVDDSQLPKDRFSAERLKGVDSTLKIQPAKLEDSAVYLCASSVRELFFGEGSRLTVL.

This clonotype turned up a few times. The V call is TRBV7-9, the J call TRBJ2-7, with 10 bases identical to TRBD2. The germline CDR1 and CDR2 sequences are SEHNR and FQNEAQ (reference sequence). This CDR3 spans 16 amino acids. J was trimmed by 2 bases and V by 1 base; bases with no gene match: 5. The CDR3 DNA sequence: TGTGCCAGCAGCTTAGTCCTACTAGCGGGAACCTACGAGCAGTACTTC. Encoded protein: CASSLVLLAGTYEQYF. The entire variable domain, with the rest obtained from reference TRBV7-9 and TRBJ2-7, is as follows: DTGVSQNPRHKITKRGQNVTFRCDPISEHNRLYWYRQTLGQGPEFLTYFQNEAQLEKSRLLSDRFSAERPKGSFSTLEIQRTEQGDSAMYLCASSLVLLAGTYEQYFGPGTRLTVT.

The chain has TRBV3-1 and TRBJ2-7; weak D call: TRBD2 (6 bases). The CDR3 loop spans 13 amino acids. The V end lost 7 bases, the J end lost 3 bases, and 13 bases lay between the germline ends. Germline V gene sequence: CDR1 LGHDT, CDR2 YNNKEL (reference sequence). CDR3 region: CASMISGNYEQYF. The CDR3 nucleotides read TGTGCCAGCATGATTAGCGGAAACTACGAGCAGTACTTC.

The table lists this clonotype with a few counts. This chain joins TRBV7-2 and TRBJ2-5, with D perhaps TRBD2 (6 bases). Germline CDR1 reads SGHTA; CDR2 reads FQGNSA. V was shortened by 4 bases and J by 4 bases, with 13 bases between the two germline ends. There are 14 residues in the CDR3. The CDR3: CASSYGGSRETQYF. CDR3 nucleotides: TGTGCCAGCAGCTACGGGGGTAGTCGAGAGACCCAGTACTTC.

This clonotype was observed at least ten times. This chain links TRBV18 with TRBJ1-6; no clear D. Trimming stripped 5 bases from V and 7 bases from J, with 9 bases between. Germline loops: CDR1 KGHSH, CDR2 LQKENI. The CDR3 extends over 13 amino acids. The CDR3 bases are TGTGCCAGCTCATCAAACTGGAATTCACCCCTCCACTTT. It encodes CASSSNWNSPLHF.